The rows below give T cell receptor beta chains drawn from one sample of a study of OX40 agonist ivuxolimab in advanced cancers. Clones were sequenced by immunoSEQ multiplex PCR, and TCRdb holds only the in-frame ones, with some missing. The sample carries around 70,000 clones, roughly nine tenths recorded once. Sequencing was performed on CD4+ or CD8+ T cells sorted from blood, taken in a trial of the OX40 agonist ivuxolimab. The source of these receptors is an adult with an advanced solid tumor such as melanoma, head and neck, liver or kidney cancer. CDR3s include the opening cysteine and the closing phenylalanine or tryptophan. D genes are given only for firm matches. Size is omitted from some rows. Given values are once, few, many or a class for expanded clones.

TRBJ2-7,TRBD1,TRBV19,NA,CASSITGQGSYEQYF,TGTGCCAGTAGTATCACGGGACAGGGTTCCTACGAGCAGTACTTC
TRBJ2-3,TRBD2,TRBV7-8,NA,CAILSGGAARDTQYF,TGTGCCATCCTCAGCGGGGGGGCCGCGAGAGATACGCAGTATTTT
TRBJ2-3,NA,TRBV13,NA,CASSLAGASTDTQYF,TGTGCCAGCAGCTTAGCGGGGGCTAGCACAGATACGCAGTATTTT
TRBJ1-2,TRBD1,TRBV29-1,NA,CSPDRGLSANYGYTF,TGCAGCCCGGACAGGGGGCTTTCGGCTAACTATGGCTACACCTTC
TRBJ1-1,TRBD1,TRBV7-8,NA,CASAEGQRWAEAFF,TGTGCCAGCGCGGAGGGACAGCGATGGGCTGAAGCTTTCTTT
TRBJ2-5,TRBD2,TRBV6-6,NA,CASGPAGGLETQYF,TGTGCCAGCGGACCCGCGGGGGGGCTAGAGACCCAGTACTTC
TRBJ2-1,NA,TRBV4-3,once,CASSQARGYNEQFF,TGCGCCAGCAGCCAAGCCCGGGGGTACAATGAGCAGTTCTTC
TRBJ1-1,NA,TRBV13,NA,CASSRDWGTEAFF,TGTGCCAGCAGCCGTGACTGGGGGACTGAAGCTTTCTTT
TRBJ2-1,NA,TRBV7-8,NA,CASSLSMGPRNEQFF,TGTGCCAGCAGTTTGTCCATGGGTCCCCGCAATGAGCAGTTCTTC
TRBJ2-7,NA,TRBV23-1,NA,CASSQSGVNPPYEQYF,TGCGCCAGCAGTCAATCGGGGGTTAACCCTCCCTACGAGCAGTACTTC
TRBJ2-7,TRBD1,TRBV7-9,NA,CASSDGTGGYEQYF,TGTGCCAGCAGCGACGGGACAGGGGGCTACGAGCAGTACTTC
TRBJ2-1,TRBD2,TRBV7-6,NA,CASSDLRDYPYNEQFF,TGTGCCAGCAGCGACCTCCGGGACTACCCCTACAATGAGCAGTTCTTC
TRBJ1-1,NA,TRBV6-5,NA,CASSRATEAFF,TGTGCCAGCAGCCGTGCCACTGAAGCTTTCTTT
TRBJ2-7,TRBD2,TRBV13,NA,CASSPSGKGTYEQYF,TGTGCCAGCAGCCCCAGCGGGAAAGGAACCTACGAGCAGTACTTC
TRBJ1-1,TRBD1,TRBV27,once,CASSFTGGNTEAFF,TGTGCCAGCAGTTTTACAGGGGGGAACACTGAAGCTTTCTTT
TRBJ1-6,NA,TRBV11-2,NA,CASSLGGPLHF,TGTGCCAGCAGCTTAGGAGGACCCCTCCACTTT
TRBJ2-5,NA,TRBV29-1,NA,CSVGPGTQYF,TGCAGCGTAGGGCCCGGTACCCAGTACTTC
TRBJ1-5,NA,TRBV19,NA,CASSILQGGQPQHF,TGTGCCAGTAGTATTTTACAGGGAGGACAGCCCCAGCATTTT
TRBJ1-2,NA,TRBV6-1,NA,CASRPSAVDYGYTF,TGTGCCAGCAGGCCGTCCGCGGTGGACTATGGCTACACCTTC
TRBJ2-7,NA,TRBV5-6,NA,CASSFRDTYSYEQYF,TGTGCCAGCAGCTTTCGGGACACTTACTCCTACGAGCAGTACTTC
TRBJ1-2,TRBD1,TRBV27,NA,CASSLLSPTGPTSNYGYTF,TGTGCCAGCAGTCTCCTTAGCCCGACAGGGCCTACCTCTAACTATGGCTACACCTTC
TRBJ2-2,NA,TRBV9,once,CASSVVREPSYGELFF,TGTGCCAGCAGCGTAGTCCGGGAGCCTTCTTACGGGGAGCTGTTTTTT
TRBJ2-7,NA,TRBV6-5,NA,CASTYREGPNEQYF,TGTGCCAGCACCTACAGGGAAGGACCTAACGAGCAGTACTTC
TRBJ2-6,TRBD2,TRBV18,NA,CASSLLAGGLSSGANVLTF,TGTGCCAGCTCCCTACTAGCGGGGGGGCTCTCCTCTGGGGCCAACGTCCTGACTTTC
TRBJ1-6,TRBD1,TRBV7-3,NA,CASSLTSGAGGSPLHF,TGTGCCAGCAGCTTAACCTCAGGGGCAGGGGGTTCACCCCTCCACTTT
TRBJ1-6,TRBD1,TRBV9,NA,CASSGDRGSYNSPLHF,TGTGCCAGCAGCGGTGACAGGGGCTCCTATAATTCACCCCTCCACTTT
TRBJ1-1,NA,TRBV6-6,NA,CASTLSVNTEAFF,TGTGCCAGCACCCTGTCCGTGAACACTGAAGCTTTCTTT
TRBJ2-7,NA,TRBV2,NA,CASSEIRGLIYEQYF,TGTGCCAGCAGTGAAATCCGGGGGCTGATCTACGAGCAGTACTTC
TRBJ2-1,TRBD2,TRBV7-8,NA,CASSARLAGEPSVEGNEQFF,TGTGCCAGCAGCGCCCGACTAGCGGGGGAACCTTCGGTAGAGGGCAATGAGCAGTTCTTC
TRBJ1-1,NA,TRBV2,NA,CASRGDGDTEAFF,TGTGCCAGCAGAGGAGATGGAGACACTGAAGCTTTCTTT
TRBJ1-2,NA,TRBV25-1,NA,CASTRAGRDGYTF,TGTGCCAGCACAAGAGCCGGGCGAGATGGCTACACCTTC
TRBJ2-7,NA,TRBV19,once,CASSARVNEQYF,TGTGCCAGTAGTGCCAGGGTGAACGAGCAGTACTTC
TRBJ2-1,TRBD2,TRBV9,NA,CASSVASVGGALNEQFF,TGTGCCAGCAGCGTAGCTTCGGTCGGGGGGGCCCTCAATGAGCAGTTCTTC
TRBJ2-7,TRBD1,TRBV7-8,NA,CASSLMQGDGYEQYF,TGTGCCAGCAGCTTAATGCAGGGGGATGGCTACGAGCAGTACTTC
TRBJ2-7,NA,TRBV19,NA,CASSYQRQGSSYEQYF,TGTGCCAGTAGCTATCAGAGGCAGGGGAGCTCCTACGAGCAGTACTTC
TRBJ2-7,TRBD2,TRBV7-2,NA,CASSLWTSGAYEQYF,TGTGCCAGCAGCCTATGGACTAGCGGGGCCTACGAGCAGTACTTC
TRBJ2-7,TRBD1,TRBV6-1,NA,CASRGGQYEQYF,TGTGCCAGCAGAGGGGGCCAGTACGAGCAGTACTTC
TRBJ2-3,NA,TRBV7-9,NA,CASSQRSGTSTDTQYF,TGTGCCAGCAGCCAGAGATCCGGGACCAGCACAGATACGCAGTATTTT
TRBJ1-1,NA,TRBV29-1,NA,CSVEGGRVNTEAFF,TGCAGCGTTGAGGGGGGTCGGGTGAACACTGAAGCTTTCTTT